This T cell receptor beta chain comes out of a study of T-cell memory formation after mild COVID-19. TCRdb processed the 5' RACE reads anew with MiXCR; each CDR3 protein has one entry. In the table there are about 440,000 distinct CDR3 sequences, roughly 20% of which are singletons. Trimming removed 0 bases from V and 4 bases from J, with 7 bases in between. CDR3 size: 13 residues. Germline values: CDR1 SGHNT, CDR2 YYREEE (reference sequence). This clonotype originated in an adult woman who had mild COVID-19 (a few samples of this study predate the infection). Cell type and time point are not known. Sequenced sample: PBMCs or a T cell subset sorted from them (not recorded which). The chain couples TRBV5-4 to TRBJ1-2; no firm D call. The CDR3 is CASSLDQIYGYTF. CDR3 bases: TGTGCCAGCAGCTTGGACCAGATCTATGGCTACACCTTC. The whole variable domain, remainder taken from reference TRBV5-4 and TRBJ1-2, is ETGVTQSPTHLIKTRGQQVTLRCSSQSGHNTVSWYQQALGQGPQFIFQYYREEENGRGNFPPRFSGLQFPNYSSELNVNALELDDSALYLCASSLDQIYGYTFGSGTRLTVV.